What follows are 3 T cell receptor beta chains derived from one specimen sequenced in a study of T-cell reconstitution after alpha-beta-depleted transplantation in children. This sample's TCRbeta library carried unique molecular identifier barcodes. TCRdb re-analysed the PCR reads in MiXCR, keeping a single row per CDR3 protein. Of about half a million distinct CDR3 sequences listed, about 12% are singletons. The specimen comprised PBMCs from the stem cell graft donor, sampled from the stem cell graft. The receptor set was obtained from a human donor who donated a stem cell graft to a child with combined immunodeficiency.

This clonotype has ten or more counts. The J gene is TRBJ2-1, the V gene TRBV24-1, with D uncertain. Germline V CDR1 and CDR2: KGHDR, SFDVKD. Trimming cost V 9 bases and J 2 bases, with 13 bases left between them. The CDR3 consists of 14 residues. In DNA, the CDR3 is TGTGCCACCGCTGATGTCCGAACCTACAATGAGCAGTTCTTC. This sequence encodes CATADVRTYNEQFF.

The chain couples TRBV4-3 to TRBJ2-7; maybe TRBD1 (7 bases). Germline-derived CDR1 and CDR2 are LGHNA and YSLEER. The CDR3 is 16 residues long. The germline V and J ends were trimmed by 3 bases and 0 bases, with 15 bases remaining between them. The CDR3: CASSHISGGNSYEQYF. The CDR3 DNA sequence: TGCGCCAGCAGCCACATATCAGGGGGGAACTCCTACGAGCAGTACTTC.

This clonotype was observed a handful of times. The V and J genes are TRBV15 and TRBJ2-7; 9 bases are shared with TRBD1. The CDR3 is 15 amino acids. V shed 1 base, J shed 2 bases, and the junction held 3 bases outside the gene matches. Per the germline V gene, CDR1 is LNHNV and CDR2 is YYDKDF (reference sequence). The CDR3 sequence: CATSRAGTGTYEQYF. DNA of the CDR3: TGTGCCACCAGCAGAGCCGGGACAGGGACCTACGAGCAGTACTTC.